Following are 26 T cell receptor beta chains from one sample sequenced in a study of control samples from healthy donors and cancer patients. Method: immunoSEQ multiplex PCR; TCRdb's copy keeps in-frame clones and lacks some. Among 75,000 to 100,000 clones listed, 88% were seen once. The sequenced sample was blood. These receptor sequences come from a man aged 25 to 40 in good health.

This clone was seen only once. V gene TRBV5-4 combines with J gene TRBJ1-6; 9 bases line up with TRBD1. The CDR3 consists of 16 residues. Germline V lookup: CDR1 SGHNT, CDR2 YYREEE (reference sequence). Trimming cost V 4 bases and J 5 bases; bases outside gene matches: 7. The CDR3 sequence: CASSSPGTGNNSPLHF. The CDR3 nucleotides are TGTGCCAGCAGCAGTCCCGGGACAGGGAATAATTCACCCCTCCACTTT.

As concerns this clone: A junction boundary mismatches the germline segment, possibly from a read error. In nucleotides, the CDR3 is TGTGCCAGCAGTTTAGTGGCGGAGACCCAGTACTTC. Translation: CASSLVAETQYF. The rearrangement links TRBV11-3 to TRBJ2-5; no firm D call. Germline values: CDR1 SGHNT, CDR2 YENEEA. The CDR3 extends over 12 amino acids.

The J gene is TRBJ2-5, the V gene TRBV19; tentative D call: TRBD2 (5 bases). This CDR3 comprises 16 residues. Trimming removed 5 bases at V and 1 base at J, with 17 bases between. From germline, CDR1 is LNHDA and CDR2 SQIVND (reference sequence). CDR3: CASSRGLIDFQETQYF. The CDR3 nucleotides are TGTGCCAGTAGTCGGGGTCTTATCGATTTCCAAGAGACCCAGTACTTC.

This clone was picked up a small number of times. The rearrangement links TRBV15 to TRBJ2-7, with 9 bases aligning to TRBD2. With V trimmed by 1 base and J by 3 bases, 4 bases remained unmatched. Germline CDR1 is LNHNV and CDR2 is YYDKDF (reference sequence). The CDR3 loop spans 15 amino acids. This CDR3 reads CATSRASTSGYEQYF. The DNA of the CDR3 is TGTGCCACCAGCAGAGCCTCGACTAGCGGCTACGAGCAGTACTTC.

This chain links TRBV6-5 with TRBJ1-2, with D possibly being TRBD1 (5 bases). The CDR3 has 15 residues. Germline V CDR1 and CDR2: MNHEY, SVGAGI. V lost 4 bases and J lost 4, with 16 bases in between. The chain's CDR3 is CASSWGVGGSYGYTF. The CDR3 region has the DNA TGTGCCAGCAGTTGGGGGGTGGGAGGGAGCTATGGCTACACCTTC.

The rearrangement uses TRBV27 and TRBJ2-1, with D perhaps TRBD1 (5 bases). The CDR3 spans 15 residues. CDR1 MNHEY and CDR2 SMNVEV come from the germline V gene (reference sequence). V lost 4 bases, J lost 1 base, and 11 bases lay in between. CDR3 in amino acids: CASSSPGPSYNEQFF. As DNA, the CDR3 is TGTGCCAGCAGTTCCCCAGGGCCGTCCTACAATGAGCAGTTCTTC.

This clone was seen just once. Written as DNA, the CDR3 is TGTGCCAGCAGCTTAGGGGGCTTCGGGAGCAATGAGCAGTTCTTC. It translates to CASSLGGFGSNEQFF. The gene calls are TRBV11-2 and TRBJ2-1; tentative D call: TRBD2 (6 bases). CDR1 and CDR2 from the germline V gene are SGHAT and FQNNGV. The V gene lost 1 base and the J gene lost 6 bases, with 13 bases spanning the gap. CDR3 length: 15 amino acids.

This chain links TRBV27 with TRBJ2-7, with 9 nucleotides matching TRBD2. The CDR3 length is 14 residues. Germline CDR1 MNHEY, CDR2 SMNVEV (reference sequence). V lost 6 bases and J lost 5; bases outside the gene matches: 8. The DNA of the CDR3 is TGTGCCAGCAGAACTCTAGCGGGAATCAACGAGCAGTACTTC. It is translated as CASRTLAGINEQYF.

This chain links TRBV24-1 with TRBJ1-5; 10 positions match TRBD1. The J segment lost 3 bases and the V segment lost 3 bases, leaving 4 bases of the junction unmatched. Germline lookup yields CDR1 KGHDR and CDR2 SFDVKD. The CDR3 contains 16 residues. In nucleotides, the CDR3 is TGTGCCACCAGTGATGGGGGACAGGGGTCCAATCAGCCCCAGCATTTT. Its protein product is CATSDGGQGSNQPQHF.

The chain links TRBV2 to TRBJ2-7; 7 bases match TRBD2. The V segment lost 4 bases and the J segment 7 bases; nucleotides outside the gene matches: 10. Germline V lookup: CDR1 SNHLY, CDR2 FYNNEI. The CDR3 loop spans 14 amino acids. The CDR3 is CASSADPPGGEQYF. The CDR3 DNA reads as TGTGCCAGCAGTGCCGACCCTCCCGGGGGGGAGCAGTACTTC.

The chain combines TRBV29-1 with TRBJ1-5; D not resolved. The CDR3 runs 12 residues. The V end lost 3 bases, the J end lost 4 bases, and 7 bases lay between the germline ends. Germline V gene lookup returns CDR1 SQVTM and CDR2 ANQGSEA. The CDR3 DNA follows: TGCAGCGTTGAGATCCGAAATCAGCCCCAGCATTTT. This codes for CSVEIRNQPQHF.

The V and J genes are TRBV5-6 and TRBJ1-3; TRBD1 aligns across 10 bases. Trimming at V came to 3 bases and at J to 3 bases, leaving 6 bases not matched to a gene. The CDR3 is 16 amino acids. Germline V gives CDR1 SGHDT, CDR2 YYEEEE. The CDR3, as DNA: TGTGCCAGCAGCTGGGGTGACAGGGGGCTTGGAAACACCATATATTTT. It specifies CASSWGDRGLGNTIYF.

The chain combines TRBV5-1 with TRBJ1-1, with 7 bases lining up with TRBD1. This CDR3 is built from 14 residues. Germline values: CDR1 SGHRS, CDR2 YFSETQ. V dropped 3 bases and J dropped 1; count of bases not matched to a gene: 3. This CDR3 is CASSWWDRNTEAFF. CDR3 nucleotide sequence: TGCGCCAGCAGCTGGTGGGACAGGAACACTGAAGCTTTCTTT.

This sequence joins TRBV12-3 or TRBV12-4 and TRBJ1-1, with a possible D match to TRBD1 (6 bases). V lost 2 bases and J 3 bases, leaving 7 bases between the germline ends. The CDR3 covers 13 residues. DNA for the CDR3: TGTGCCAGCAGTTTATACAGGGACACTGAAGCTTTCTTT. Its protein product is CASSLYRDTEAFF.

This rearrangement joins TRBV7-2 to TRBJ1-5; 9 nucleotides align to TRBD1. Losses at the gene ends were 7 bases for V and 7 bases for J; bases not matched to a gene: 5. Germline CDR1 SGHTA, CDR2 FQGNSA. CDR3 length equals 13 residues. The CDR3 is CASTKTGGQPQHF. In nucleotides, the CDR3 is TGTGCCAGCACTAAGACAGGGGGACAGCCCCAGCATTTT. Combining the CDR3 with reference TRBV7-2 and TRBJ1-5 gives the whole variable domain GAGVSQSPSNKVTEKGKDVELRCDPISGHTALYWYRQSLGQGLEFLIYFQGNSAPDKSGLPSDRFSAERTGGSVSTLTIQRTQQEDSAVYLCASTKTGGQPQHFGDGTRLSIL.

V gene TRBV7-3 combines with J gene TRBJ2-3; 12 bases fit TRBD2. V shed 4 bases, J shed 2 bases, and the junction held 4 bases outside the gene matches. The CDR3 spans 16 residues. Germline V gene sequence: CDR1 SGHTA, CDR2 FQGTGA. The CDR3 nucleotides read TGTGCCAGCAGCTCACTAGCGGGAGGTCACACAGATACGCAGTATTTT. As protein: CASSSLAGGHTDTQYF.

This sequence joins TRBV4-2 and TRBJ1-1; no firm D call. The length of the CDR3 is 16 residues. The V end was cut by 0 bases, the J end by 2 bases, with 13 bases between. Germline V gene lookup returns CDR1 LGHNA and CDR2 YNFKEQ. This chain's CDR3 is CASSQEVLGANTEAFF. As DNA, the CDR3 is TGTGCCAGCAGCCAAGAAGTGTTGGGCGCCAACACTGAAGCTTTCTTT.

V usage is TRBV4-1 and J usage is TRBJ1-1; 7 positions match TRBD1. The ends lost 4 bases at V and 2 bases at J; junction bases unmatched: 7. CDR3 size: 15 residues. CDR1 and CDR2 (germline): MGHRA, YSYEKL. The CDR3: CASSLRGGVNTEAFF. The CDR3 DNA is TGCGCCAGCAGCCTCAGGGGGGGGGTTAACACTGAAGCTTTCTTT.

This chain joins TRBV9 and TRBJ2-7, with D possibly matching TRBD2 (6 bases). CDR1 is SGDLS and CDR2 is YYNGEE in the germline V gene. CDR3 size: 14 residues. Trimming shortened V by 0 bases and J by 6 bases, and 13 bases separated the two germline ends. The CDR3 reads CASSVATEGFEQYF. The CDR3 DNA reads as TGTGCCAGCAGCGTAGCAACGGAGGGTTTCGAGCAGTACTTC.

This clone was detected a few times. The chain is built from TRBV10-3 and TRBJ2-7; the match to TRBD2 covers 8 bases. Germline V gene lookup returns CDR1 ENHRY and CDR2 SYGVKD. CDR3 length equals 13 residues. V shed 9 bases and J 2 bases; nucleotides not matched to a gene: 6. CDR3 DNA: TGTGCCATTACTAGCGGAGAAACCTACGAGCAGTACTTC. Residues: CAITSGETYEQYF.

This clone was seen repeatedly, ten times or more. J is TRBJ2-2 and V is TRBV7-2, with D perhaps TRBD1 or TRBD2 (5 bases each). This CDR3 is built from 15 residues. The V end was cut by 2 bases, the J end by 4 bases, with 11 bases between. Germline V lookup: CDR1 SGHTA, CDR2 FQGNSA. The CDR3 reads CASSLSSGRTGELFF. CDR3 in DNA: TGTGCCAGCAGCTTATCGTCGGGACGCACCGGGGAGCTGTTTTTT. The variable domain in full, completed from reference TRBV7-2 and TRBJ2-2, reads GAGVSQSPSNKVTEKGKDVELRCDPISGHTALYWYRQSLGQGLEFLIYFQGNSAPDKSGLPSDRFSAERTGGSVSTLTIQRTQQEDSAVYLCASSLSSGRTGELFFGEGSRLTVL.

This clone was picked up a small number of times. This chain links TRBV2 with TRBJ2-1; perhaps TRBD2 as D (5 bases). Per the germline V gene, CDR1 is SNHLY and CDR2 is FYNNEI. Trimming took 4 bases from V and 0 from J, leaving 10 bases between them. CDR3 length equals 15 residues. DNA for the CDR3: TGTGCCAGCAGTGCATCTCGGGGCTCCTACAATGAGCAGTTCTTC. Translated: CASSASRGSYNEQFF.

This chain connects TRBV6-2 or TRBV6-3 to TRBJ2-7; D is uncertain. The CDR3 length is 12 residues. V lost 3 bases to trimming and J lost 3 bases, with 6 bases between them. CDR1 and CDR2 (germline): MNHEY, SVGEGT. CDR3 nucleotides: TGTGCCAGCAGTTATAATATCTACGAGCAGTACTTC. Amino acids: CASSYNIYEQYF.

CDR3 residues: CASSQDPSGTYEQYF. The CDR3 nucleotides read TGCGCCAGCAGCCAAGATCCTAGCGGGACCTACGAGCAGTACTTC. The rearrangement joins TRBV4-1 to TRBJ2-7; 9 bases align to TRBD2. With V trimmed by 0 bases and J by 2 bases, 2 bases remained unmatched. The CDR3 loop spans 15 amino acids. Germline loops: CDR1 MGHRA, CDR2 YSYEKL.

The rearrangement joins TRBV14 to TRBJ2-6; D unclear. V dropped 8 bases and J dropped 0 bases, with 17 bases sitting between them. Per germline, CDR1 SGHDN and CDR2 FVKESK. The CDR3 covers 17 residues. The CDR3 reads CASSSFDRSSGANVLTF. The CDR3 nucleotides read TGTGCCAGCTCGTCGTTTGACCGGAGCTCTGGGGCCAACGTCCTGACTTTC.

The CDR3 loop is CASSPTGVTSPLHF. The CDR3 region has the DNA TGTGCCAGCAGCCCGACAGGGGTCACTTCACCCCTCCACTTT. J is TRBJ1-6 and V is TRBV3-1 (or the pseudogene TRBV3-2), with 8 nucleotides matching TRBD1. Germline lookup yields CDR1 LGHDT and CDR2 YNNKEL (reference sequence). With V trimmed by 4 bases and J by 9 bases, 5 bases remained unmatched. The CDR3 is 14 residues long.